This TCR beta chain was sequenced during a study of OX40 agonist ivuxolimab in advanced cancers. The V gene's germline CDR1 is MDHEN and CDR2 SYDVKM. The CDR3 contains 14 residues. V shed 5 bases and J 4 bases; nucleotides not matched to a gene: 4. Clones were sequenced by immunoSEQ multiplex PCR, and TCRdb holds only the in-frame ones, with some missing. This table holds about 60,000 clones, roughly nine tenths found once. Specimen: CD4+ or CD8+ T cells sorted from blood, collected in a trial of the OX40 agonist ivuxolimab. The rearrangement joins TRBV28 to TRBJ1-4; TRBD1 matches at 7 bases. The sequence came from an adult with an advanced solid tumor such as melanoma, head and neck, liver or kidney cancer. CDR3 nucleotides: TGTGCCAGCAGTGTGGACAGGCGTAATGAAAAACTGTTTTTT. This gives the protein CASSVDRRNEKLFF.